A selection of T cell receptor beta chains follows, all from one sample in a study of shared clonotypes between healthy human individuals. Assay used: immunoSEQ multiplex PCR; TCRdb lists only in-frame clones, some missing. The sample holds hundreds of thousands of clones, about 97% seen once. The sample consisted of naive CD8+ T cells sorted from blood. The receptors were sampled from a man aged 25 to 40 in good health. Each CDR3 is given without its conserved first and last residue.

J	V	CDR3
TRBJ2-7	TRBV10-3	ATWDGDYEQY
TRBJ1-3	TRBV7-8	ASSLYGVSGNTIY
TRBJ2-3	TRBV29-1	SAGLTGLAAISTDTQY
TRBJ1-1	TRBV11-3	ASRGGSNTEAF
TRBJ1-1	TRBV10-3	AIRITPGMNTEAF
TRBJ1-2	TRBV7-9	ASSLRREGSYGYT
TRBJ2-7	TRBV2	ASSANWSYEQY
TRBJ1-4	TRBV7-9	ASRPATGFNEKLF
TRBJ2-7	TRBV28	ASSLPGGSYEQY
TRBJ2-7	TRBV6-6	ASSYSPYEQY
TRBJ2-2	TRBV9	ASRDSIGLTGELF
TRBJ2-2	TRBV6-5	ASSPSTRGTGELF
TRBJ1-5	TRBV9	ASSVEGNNQPQH
TRBJ2-7	TRBV28	ASSTFRTNHEQY
TRBJ2-7	TRBV19	ASSRLAGLSYEQY
TRBJ2-7	TRBV7-9	ASSRVPYEQY
TRBJ2-1	TRBV4-1	ASSHPGTPNNEQF
TRBJ2-2	TRBV11-2	ASSLEMFTGELF
TRBJ2-3	TRBV7-8	ASSFRVAGEVADTQY
TRBJ1-1	TRBV10-2	ASSELDGGIEAF
TRBJ1-1	TRBV5-8	ASSLASGTEAF
TRBJ2-5	TRBV6-6	ASTLVGTDRGPY
TRBJ1-2	TRBV5-1	ASSEASDGYT
TRBJ2-7	TRBV7-9	ASSSGGQDVG
TRBJ2-7	TRBV4-1	ASSQVFPSSYEQY
TRBJ2-2	TRBV27	ASSKVDRVYTGELF
TRBJ2-5	TRBV4-1	ASSQHSGTAQETQY
TRBJ2-7	TRBV5-1	ASSFGQGSRDEQY
TRBJ1-2	TRBV7-9	ASSSAPGQGNGYT
TRBJ2-3	TRBV2	ASSATIPGLAGGDPSTDTQY
TRBJ1-1	TRBV2	ASSLWTANTEAF
TRBJ2-2	TRBV6-6	ASSYGGQNGELF
TRBJ2-1	TRBV6-4	ASSESLGGRAQEQF
TRBJ2-7	TRBV29-1	SVEGETGESSYEQY
TRBJ2-7	TRBV13	ASSTTWTGGLEQY
TRBJ1-1	TRBV6-1	ASSEAGNTEAF
TRBJ1-2	TRBV6-5	ASSHNRMSGYT
TRBJ1-1	TRBV19	ASSSWGNTEAF
TRBJ1-1	TRBV7-9	ASSSDPNTEAF
TRBJ2-3	TRBV28	ASSLRLSWGGTDTQY
TRBJ2-7	TRBV9	ASSVNGGAGYEQY
TRBJ1-1	TRBV7-9	ASSFATGGAEAF
TRBJ2-7	TRBV10-3	AVTSTHEQY
TRBJ2-5	TRBV11-2	ASSLDPEGRETQY
TRBJ2-1	TRBV27	ASSYGRNEQF
TRBJ2-5	TRBV29-1	SVTGTVQETQY
TRBJ2-7	TRBV7-9	ASSPPGASVREQY
TRBJ2-5	TRBV5-6	ASSDGLAGQETQY